These T cell receptor beta chains were read from a single sample in a study of blood T cell repertoires in COVID-19. The repertoire was sequenced with immunoSEQ multiplex PCR; TCRdb's copy has only in-frame clones and lacks some. The sample includes 95,000 to 150,000 clones, over 70% of them seen just once. The material sequenced was peripheral blood. All receptors derive from a woman in her 70s with acute or convalescent COVID-19. CDR3s include the opening cysteine and the closing phenylalanine or tryptophan. Fields, in order: V gene, J gene, D gene, clone size, CDR3 DNA, CDR3 protein. A D gene is named only where the DNA matches it firmly. The size field is filled for only some rows; it gives once, few, many or a size class.

>TRBV5-1|TRBJ1-2|NA|NA
TGCGCCAGCAGCTTGGTCGGGGAAGGCGACTATGGCTACACCTTC
CASSLVGEGDYGYTF
>TRBV28|TRBJ2-3|TRBD1|NA
TGTGCCAGCAGTTCCCCGACAGGGGCCGATACGCAGTATTTT
CASSSPTGADTQYF
>TRBV27|TRBJ2-4|NA|NA
TGTGCCAGCAGTTCCCCGGAGCTAGCCAAAAACATTCAGTACTTC
CASSSPELAKNIQYF
>TRBV12-5|TRBJ2-5|NA|NA
TGTGCTAGTGCATCAGGATCTTTTAGCGGAATCATGTTCGGGGAGACCCAGTACTTC
CASASGSFSGIMFGETQYF
>TRBV4-2|TRBJ2-3|NA|NA
TGTGCCAGCAGCCAACCGGGTGTTGATACGCAGTATTTT
CASSQPGVDTQYF
>TRBV15|TRBJ1-2|TRBD1|NA
TGTGCCACCAGCAGAGATCTCGGGGGACAGGGGTGGCGTGGCTACACCTTC
CATSRDLGGQGWRGYTF
>TRBV2|TRBJ1-5|TRBD1|NA
TGTGCCAGCATCAAAGGACAGGGCAATCAGCCCCAGCATTTT
CASIKGQGNQPQHF
>TRBV5-1|TRBJ1-1|TRBD1|NA
TGCGCCAGCAGCTTGTCAGGGGGCTACACTGAAGCTTTCTTT
CASSLSGGYTEAFF
>TRBV6-5|TRBJ1-1|NA|NA
TGTGCCAGCAGCAGAGGGTGGCAAAACACTGAAGCTTTCTTT
CASSRGWQNTEAFF
>TRBV30|TRBJ1-4|NA|NA
TGTGCCTGGAGTGCTCTTGGGCGGGGCACTAATGAAAAACTGTTTTTT
CAWSALGRGTNEKLFF
>TRBV18|TRBJ2-1|TRBD2|NA
TGTGCCAGCTCACCACCCGAGCTGCTAGCGGACATTTACAATGAGCAGTTCTTC
CASSPPELLADIYNEQFF
>TRBV5-4|TRBJ2-7|NA|NA
TGTGCCAGCAGTTTTGGACAGTTAAGCTCCTACGAGCAGTACTTC
CASSFGQLSSYEQYF
>TRBV30|TRBJ1-1|TRBD1|NA
TGTGCCTGGAGCAGGGGGCCTGACACTGAAGCTTTCTTT
CAWSRGPDTEAFF
>TRBV13|TRBJ2-7|NA|NA
TGTGCCAGCACCCGCGGACAGCTCACCTACGAGCAGTACTTC
CASTRGQLTYEQYF
>TRBV15|TRBJ1-5|NA|NA
TGTGCCACCACTCACAGGCGGAATCAGCCCCAGCATTTT
CATTHRRNQPQHF
>TRBV2|TRBJ1-3|NA|few
TGTGCCAGCAAGACTGACGGAAACACCATATATTTT
CASKTDGNTIYF
>TRBV7-9|TRBJ1-2|NA|NA
TGTGCCAGCAGCTCAACTCTCAGGGGAATCTATGGCTACACCTTC
CASSSTLRGIYGYTF
>TRBV2|TRBJ2-3|NA|NA
TGTGCCAGCAGTCAACTCATCACAGATACGCAGTATTTT
CASSQLITDTQYF
>TRBV18|TRBJ1-2|TRBD1|NA
TGTGCCAGCTCTGCGGACAGGGACCCCAGCTATGGCTACACCTTC
CASSADRDPSYGYTF
>TRBV6-5|TRBJ2-3|NA|NA
TGTGCCATCTCTAGTGGGTACACAGATACGCAGTATTTT
CAISSGYTDTQYF
>TRBV11-3|TRBJ2-1|TRBD1|NA
TGTGCCAGCAGCTTGAGTAGATGGGACAGGGTCGGCAATGAGCAGTTCTTC
CASSLSRWDRVGNEQFF
>TRBV11-2|TRBJ2-3|TRBD2|NA
TGTGCCAGCAGCACCCGGGCCCTCGGGGGGATCCCCGCAGATACGCAGTATTTT
CASSTRALGGIPADTQYF
>TRBV2|TRBJ1-4|NA|once
TGTGCCAGCAGTGCGGGGGAAAAACTGTTTTTT
CASSAGEKLFF
>TRBV29-1|TRBJ2-7|TRBD1|NA
TGCAGCGTTAACCGACAGGGGAACTACGAGCAGTACTTC
CSVNRQGNYEQYF
>TRBV6-5|TRBJ1-3|TRBD1|NA
TGTGCCAGCAGCCTGACAGGGATCGGAAACACCATATATTTT
CASSLTGIGNTIYF
>TRBV5-5|TRBJ2-1|NA|NA
TGTGCCAGCAGCCAGGGTGGTCAAGGCTCCTACAATGAGCAGTTCTTC
CASSQGGQGSYNEQFF
>TRBV5-1|TRBJ1-6|TRBD1|NA
TGCGCCAGCAGCTTGGAGGGGACAGGGGTTTCACCCCTCCACTTT
CASSLEGTGVSPLHF
>TRBV29-1|TRBJ1-1|NA|NA
TGCAGCGTGGGGGGAGGGTCGGACACTGAAGCTTTCTTT
CSVGGGSDTEAFF
>TRBV6-5|TRBJ1-4|TRBD1|NA
TGTGCCAGTGACCCGACAGGGGCCAATGAAAAACTGTTTTTT
CASDPTGANEKLFF
>TRBV5-6|TRBJ1-5|TRBD1|NA
TGTGCCAGCAGCTTCAACCGGGACAGGGGCGGTCAGCCCCAGCATTTT
CASSFNRDRGGQPQHF
>TRBV5-1|TRBJ1-1|NA|NA
TGCGCCAGCAGCTCAAACACCCAGAACACTGAAGCTTTCTTT
CASSSNTQNTEAFF
>TRBV7-2|TRBJ2-7|TRBD2|NA
TGTGCCACCGATTCCGGGACTACCTACGAGCAGTACTTC
CATDSGTTYEQYF
>TRBV2|TRBJ2-2|TRBD2|NA
TGTGCCAGCAAAGGGGCGGGGGGATACACCGGGGAGCTGTTTTTT
CASKGAGGYTGELFF
>TRBV5-1|TRBJ2-3|NA|NA
TGCGCCAGCAGCTTACTAGGAGATGCAGATACGCAGTATTTT
CASSLLGDADTQYF
>TRBV28|TRBJ1-2|TRBD1|NA
TGTGCCAGCAGTTTATTGCCTCAAAGGACAGGGCCAAGGTCTGGCTACACCTTC
CASSLLPQRTGPRSGYTF
>TRBV12-3/TRBV12-4|TRBJ1-1|TRBD1|NA
TGTGCCAGCAGTCCGACAGGGGCAACTGAAGCTTTCTTT
CASSPTGATEAFF
>TRBV19|TRBJ1-4|TRBD1|NA
TGTGCCAGTAGTGACCAGGGGGCGGATGAAAAACTGTTTTTT
CASSDQGADEKLFF
>TRBV6-1|TRBJ2-2|TRBD1|NA
TGTGCCAGCAGTGAAGCGGGGGACAGGGGGTACACCGGGGAGCTGTTTTTT
CASSEAGDRGYTGELFF
>TRBV27|TRBJ1-1|NA|NA
TGTGCCAGCAGAAGTCCAGGCAGTCCTATAAACGGATTT
CASRSPGSPINGF
>TRBV19|TRBJ2-1|NA|NA
TGTGCCAGTAGTATATTTGCTAGCTCCTACAATGAGCAGTTCTTC
CASSIFASSYNEQFF